This entry is about one T cell receptor beta chain. Germline V CDR1 and CDR2: SGHRS, YFSETQ. The CDR3 has 17 residues. The trim removed 4 bases at V and 0 bases at J, leaving 6 bases unmatched. The data derive from a study of blood T cell repertoires in COVID-19. About the research overall: Some COVID-19 samples were acute and others convalescent; all came from the United States, Italy and Spain. T cells, B-cell-depleted T cells, or PBMCs provided the cDNA or gDNA that served as material.

Original analysis: Using reference gene primer amplification, nucleated cell counts were estimated. Data came from immunoSEQ multiplex PCR; TCRdb stores just in-frame clones and leaves some out. From that table come the V and J calls and clone size; the DNA was used to work out D and trimming. Among roughly 60,000 clones listed, nearly 80% were seen once. What was sequenced was peripheral blood. The chain combines TRBV5-1 with TRBJ2-4; 11 bases are shared with TRBD2. This receptor was obtained from a human donor in a cohort sampled during active COVID-19. CDR3 amino acids: CASSISLAGVAKNIQYF. The CDR3 nucleotides read TGCGCCAGCAGCATCTCACTAGCGGGAGTAGCCAAAAACATTCAGTACTTC.